This T cell receptor beta chain stems from a study of control samples from healthy donors and cancer patients. Clones were read by immunoSEQ multiplex PCR, and TCRdb kept only the in-frame ones, dropping some. The repertoire holds fewer than 150,000 clones, approximately 92% seen once, with roughly 2.5% in the top ten. The CDR3 runs to 12 residues. Trimming removed 5 bases from V and 4 bases from J, with 7 bases in between. Specimen: blood. The rearrangement uses TRBV12-3 or TRBV12-4 and TRBJ2-3; D is unresolved. This receptor was obtained from a man aged 18 to 29 in good health. The CDR3 coding sequence is TGTGCCAGCAGTAAGACCGCAGATACGCAGTATTTT. Translated: CASSKTADTQYF.